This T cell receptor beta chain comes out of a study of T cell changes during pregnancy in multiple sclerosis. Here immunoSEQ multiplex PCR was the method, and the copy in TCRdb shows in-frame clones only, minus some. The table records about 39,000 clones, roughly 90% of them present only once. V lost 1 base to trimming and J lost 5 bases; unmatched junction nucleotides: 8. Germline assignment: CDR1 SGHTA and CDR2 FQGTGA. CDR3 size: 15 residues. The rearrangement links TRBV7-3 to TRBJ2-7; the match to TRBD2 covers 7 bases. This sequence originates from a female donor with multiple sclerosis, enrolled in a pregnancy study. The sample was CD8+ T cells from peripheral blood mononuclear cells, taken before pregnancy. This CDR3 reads CASSLSGGGRDEQYF. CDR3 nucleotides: TGTGCCAGCAGCTTAAGCGGCGGGGGACGCGACGAGCAGTACTTC.